Detailed here is one TCR beta chain. The sample comes from a study of TIL therapy for anti-PD-1-resistant metastatic lung cancer. Study background: Tumor harvest preceded PD-1/PD-L1 blockade, followed by nivolumab treatment. Patients had a median age of 54 years (range 38-75). Several tumors were EGFR-mutant and two were ALK-rearranged.

The immunoSEQ assay was v3. Data came from immunoSEQ multiplex PCR; TCRdb stores just in-frame clones and leaves some out. The sample holds about 47,000 clones, approximately 83% seen once. As to time point: pre-treatment sample, taken before nivolumab and TIL therapy. The germline V gene encodes CDR1 MDHEN and CDR2 SYDVKM. Trimming removed 7 bases from V and 6 bases from J; junction bases left unmatched: 17. CDR3 length: 18 residues. This sequence was found in a person aged 25 to 80 with non-small cell lung cancer. Source: blood, taken at baseline. The J gene is TRBJ2-1, the V gene TRBV28, with 11 bases aligning to TRBD2. CDR3 nucleotide sequence: TGTGCCAGCATTCCCGGGACTAGCGGTCTTCCCCCCCCCAATGAGCAGTTCTTC. Its protein product is CASIPGTSGLPPPNEQFF.